This entry lists 20 T cell receptor beta chains sequenced from one sample in a study of Ad26.COV2.S vaccination and SARS-CoV-2 variants. This sample's treatment: some 19 received Ad26.COV2.S at low or high dose, single or two shots; several received placebo; per-sample allocation not given. At day 63 after the first vaccine or placebo injection, samples were drawn. Sequenced by immunoSEQ multiplex PCR; TCRdb stores in-frame clones only, minus some. The top ten clones hold roughly 3.6% of a sample with roughly 320,000 clones, roughly 91% of them seen once. The sequenced sample was peripheral blood, obtained in a trial of Ad26.COV2.S vaccine versus placebo. These receptor sequences come from a person aged 18-65 years who received the Ad26.COV2.S COVID-19 vaccine or a placebo.

J is TRBJ2-7 and V is TRBV7-2; 7 bases line up with TRBD1. V lost 6 bases, J lost 2 bases, and 7 bases stayed unmatched. The germline V gene encodes CDR1 SGHTA and CDR2 FQGNSA. The CDR3 runs to 14 residues. The CDR3 region is CASSSGQVTYEQYF. In DNA, the CDR3 is TGTGCCAGCAGTTCCGGACAGGTCACCTACGAGCAGTACTTC.

The chain employs TRBV7-2 and TRBJ2-5, with TRBD2 matching 11 bases. The germline CDR1 and CDR2 sequences are SGHTA and FQGNSA. This CDR3 region has 15 residues. The V segment lost 3 bases and the J segment 5 bases; nucleotides outside the gene matches: 5. The CDR3 region is CASSFASGGRETQYF. The CDR3 coding sequence is TGTGCCAGCAGCTTTGCTAGCGGGGGGCGGGAGACCCAGTACTTC. The variable domain in full, with the rest retrieved from reference TRBV7-2 and TRBJ2-5, is GAGVSQSPSNKVTEKGKDVELRCDPISGHTALYWYRQSLGQGLEFLIYFQGNSAPDKSGLPSDRFSAERTGGSVSTLTIQRTQQEDSAVYLCASSFASGGRETQYFGPGTRLLVL.

This clone was recorded only once. This sequence joins TRBV15 and TRBJ2-1; D may be TRBD1 or TRBD2 (5 bases each). Germline V CDR1 and CDR2: LNHNV, YYDKDF (reference sequence). V was shortened by 0 bases and J by 0 bases, with 9 bases between the two germline ends. The CDR3 consists of 16 residues. The CDR3 DNA follows: TGTGCCACCAGCAGAGATTGGGGGAGCTCCTACAATGAGCAGTTCTTC. Amino acids: CATSRDWGSSYNEQFF.

This chain joins TRBV2 and TRBJ2-7; D is undetermined. Germline V gene sequence: CDR1 SNHLY, CDR2 FYNNEI. This CDR3 contains 11 residues. V lost 11 bases to trimming and J lost 3 bases, with 11 bases between them. The CDR3, as DNA: TGTGCCGCAGTTCGAGACTACGAGCAGTACTTC. Its protein product is CAAVRDYEQYF.

CDR3 nucleotide sequence: TGCGCCAGCAGCCTGGAGTTACCCACTGAAGCTTTCTTT. Translation: CASSLELPTEAFF. The chain is built from TRBV5-1 and TRBJ1-1; D gene unclear. V lost 4 bases to trimming and J lost 4 bases, with 11 bases between them. This CDR3 is 13 amino acids long. Germline CDR1 and CDR2: SGHRS and YFSETQ. The full variable domain, completed using reference TRBV5-1 and TRBJ1-1, is KAGVTQTPRYLIKTRGQQVTLSCSPISGHRSVSWYQQTPGQGLQFLFEYFSETQRNKGNFPGRFSGRQFSNSRSEMNVSTLELGDSALYLCASSLELPTEAFFGQGTRLTVV.

The chain combines TRBV30 with TRBJ1-1; D remains ambiguous. Germline CDR1 is GTSNPN and CDR2 is SVGIG (reference sequence). V lost 2 bases and J lost 1, with 8 bases in between. The length of the CDR3 is 13 residues. The DNA for the CDR3 is TGTGCCTGGAGTTTCGGGGAGAACACTGAAGCTTTCTTT. Translation gives CAWSFGENTEAFF.

This clone was seen a few times. The V gene is TRBV27, the J gene TRBJ2-2; 7 bases align to TRBD1. The germline gives CDR1 MNHEY, CDR2 SMNVEV (reference sequence). The CDR3 has 13 amino acids. The J segment lost 6 bases and the V segment lost 5 bases, leaving 3 bases of the junction unmatched. CDR3 DNA sequence: TGTGCCAGCAGTATGCAGGGGGCCGGGGAGCTGTTTTTT. It codes for CASSMQGAGELFF.

This rearrangement joins TRBV6-5 to TRBJ1-3; D gene unclear. The V gene lost 10 bases and the J gene lost 0 bases, with 10 bases spanning the gap. CDR1 is MNHEY and CDR2 is SVGAGI in the germline V gene. This CDR3 region has 13 residues. The DNA of the CDR3 is TGTGCCACCAGACTTAGCTCTGGAAACACCATATATTTT. Its protein product is CATRLSSGNTIYF.

The chain is built from TRBV13 and TRBJ2-5, with 9 bases matching TRBD2. CDR1 and CDR2 from the germline V gene are PRHDT and FYEKMQ (reference sequence). This CDR3 spans 16 amino acids. The ends lost 1 base at V and 2 bases at J; junction bases unmatched: 5. CDR3 sequence: CASSLEASGTQETQYF. DNA for the CDR3: TGTGCCAGCAGCTTAGAGGCTAGCGGGACTCAAGAGACCCAGTACTTC.

The chain carries TRBV5-4 and TRBJ2-7; D ambiguous. CDR1 SGHNT and CDR2 YYREEE come from the germline V gene (reference sequence). The CDR3 sequence is 13 residues long. V lost 2 bases to trimming and J lost 0 bases, with 6 bases between them. This CDR3 reads CASSFYGSYEQYF. Here the CDR3 DNA reads TGTGCCAGCAGCTTTTACGGCTCCTACGAGCAGTACTTC.

The chain has TRBV7-9 and TRBJ1-2; D is ambiguous. CDR3 length: 14 residues. V was clipped by 5 bases and J by 6 bases, with 16 bases between them. Germline values: CDR1 SEHNR, CDR2 FQNEAQ (reference sequence). The chain's CDR3 is CASSELPLRDGYTF. CDR3 DNA: TGTGCCAGCAGCGAACTTCCCTTGAGAGATGGCTACACCTTC.

This rearrangement joins TRBV7-3 to TRBJ1-2; weak D call: TRBD1 (6 bases). CDR1 SGHTA and CDR2 FQGTGA come from the germline V gene. The CDR3 loop spans 14 amino acids. Between the trimmed V and J ends, which lost 3 bases and 8 bases, there was a span of 16 bases. The CDR3, as DNA: TGTGCCAGCAGCTTCCCGACAGGTCGGAGAGGCTACACCTTC. Its protein product is CASSFPTGRRGYTF.

This clone came up a few times. The V gene is TRBV6-1, the J gene TRBJ2-2; the match to TRBD1 covers 8 bases. Looked up from germline, CDR1 is MNHNS and CDR2 is SASEGT. The trim removed 1 base at V and 3 bases at J, leaving 4 bases unmatched. The CDR3 is 16 residues long. The CDR3 is CASSEEWTGYTGELFF. The CDR3 DNA follows: TGTGCCAGCAGTGAAGAATGGACAGGGTACACCGGGGAGCTGTTTTTT.

This clone was seen a few times. This chain uses TRBV4-2 with TRBJ1-2, with 10 bases lining up with TRBD1. V dropped 0 bases and J dropped 2; count of bases not matched to a gene: 3. Germline loops: CDR1 LGHNA, CDR2 YNFKEQ. The CDR3 has 16 residues. CDR3 residues: CASSQDTGQGNYGYTF. CDR3 DNA: TGTGCCAGCAGCCAAGATACGGGACAGGGGAACTATGGCTACACCTTC.

The CDR3 reads CASSFLETGAGNTIYF. Written as DNA, the CDR3 is TGTGCCAGCAGCTTCCTAGAGACAGGGGCTGGAAACACCATATATTTT. V usage is TRBV7-2 and J usage is TRBJ1-3; 8 bases line up with TRBD1. CDR1 is SGHTA and CDR2 is FQGNSA in the germline V gene. The V and J ends lost 3 bases and 2 bases, in that order; junction bases with no gene match: 6. The CDR3 loop spans 16 amino acids.

This rearrangement joins TRBV29-1 to TRBJ2-3; 9 nucleotides align to TRBD2. V shed 7 bases and J 3 bases; nucleotides not matched to a gene: 14. The length of the CDR3 is 16 residues. Germline CDR1 is SQVTM and CDR2 is ANQGSEA. The CDR3 DNA reads as TGCAGCGCCGAGATACTAGCGGGCGCCTCGACAGATACGCAGTATTTT. Residues: CSAEILAGASTDTQYF.

For this clone: The junction differs from germline at one of its ends, possibly a read error. This chain joins TRBV7-7 and TRBJ1-1; D not certain. This CDR3 spans 14 amino acids. Germline loops: CDR1 SSHAT, CDR2 FNYEAQ (reference sequence). CDR3: CASSLISGDTEAFF. CDR3 nucleotide sequence: TGTGCTAGCAGCTTAATTTCCGGGGACACTGAAGCTTTCTTT. The whole variable domain, remainder taken from reference TRBV7-7 and TRBJ1-1, is GAGVSQSPRYKVTKRGQDVTLRCDPISSHATLYWYQQALGQGPEFLTYFNYEAQPDKSGLPSDRFSAERPEGSISTLTIQRTEQRDSAMYRCASSLISGDTEAFFGQGTRLTVV.

The rearrangement uses TRBV2 and TRBJ2-1, with no clear D. Trimming pared 3 bases from V and 2 bases from J, leaving 5 bases between. This CDR3 contains 13 residues. The germline CDR1 and CDR2 sequences are SNHLY and FYNNEI. The CDR3 sequence is CASSDAPYNEQFF. DNA of the CDR3: TGTGCCAGCAGTGACGCACCCTACAATGAGCAGTTCTTC. Full variable domain (rest looked up from reference TRBV2 and TRBJ2-1): EPEVTQTPSHQVTQMGQEVILRCVPISNHLYFYWYRQILGQKVEFLVSFYNNEISEKSEIFDDQFSVERPDGSNFTLKIRSTKLEDSAMYFCASSDAPYNEQFFGPGTRLTVL.

Of note for this clone: This same CDR3 is encoded by further DNA sequences in the sample. Here the CDR3 reads CASSLRGSGANVLTF. The CDR3 nucleotides read TGTGCCAGCAGCTTACGGGGGTCAGGGGCCAACGTCCTGACTTTC. The chain recombines TRBV11-2 with TRBJ2-6; D possibly corresponds to TRBD2 (6 bases). Germline V gives CDR1 SGHAT, CDR2 FQNNGV. Trimming removed 2 bases from V and 4 bases from J, with 9 bases in between. The CDR3 loop spans 15 amino acids.

This sequence joins TRBV7-9 and TRBJ1-1, with 10 bases identical to TRBD1. The CDR3 sequence is 15 residues long. CDR1 and CDR2 from the germline V gene are SEHNR and FQNEAQ (reference sequence). J gave up 5 bases and V 5 bases, and 8 bases lay outside the gene matches. CDR3 sequence: CASSTWTGGYTEAFF. CDR3 DNA: TGTGCCAGCAGCACTTGGACAGGGGGATATACTGAAGCTTTCTTT.